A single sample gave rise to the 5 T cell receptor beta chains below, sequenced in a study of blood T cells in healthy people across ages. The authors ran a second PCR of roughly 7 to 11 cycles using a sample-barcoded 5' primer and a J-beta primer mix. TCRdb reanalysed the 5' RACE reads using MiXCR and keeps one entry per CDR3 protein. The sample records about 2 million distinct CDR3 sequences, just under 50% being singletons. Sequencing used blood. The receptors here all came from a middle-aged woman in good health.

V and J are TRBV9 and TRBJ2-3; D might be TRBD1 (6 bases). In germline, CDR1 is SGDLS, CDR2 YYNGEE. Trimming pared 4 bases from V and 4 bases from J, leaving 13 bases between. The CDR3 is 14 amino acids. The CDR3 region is CASSIGGGPDTQYF. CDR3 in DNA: TGTGCCAGCAGCATAGGGGGTGGGCCAGATACGCAGTATTTT.

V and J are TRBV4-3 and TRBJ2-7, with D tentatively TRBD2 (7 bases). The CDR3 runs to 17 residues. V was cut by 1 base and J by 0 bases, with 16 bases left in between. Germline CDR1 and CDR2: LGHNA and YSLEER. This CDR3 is CASSQAHGGAASYEQYF. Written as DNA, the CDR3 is TGCGCCAGCAGCCAAGCCCATGGGGGGGCAGCCTCCTACGAGCAGTACTTC.

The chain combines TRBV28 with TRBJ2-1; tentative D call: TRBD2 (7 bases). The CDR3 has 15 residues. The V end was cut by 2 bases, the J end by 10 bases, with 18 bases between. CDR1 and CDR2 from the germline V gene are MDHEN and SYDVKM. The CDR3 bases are TGTGCCAGCAGTTTAGTTAGGGGGGGGGCTGGAGAGCAGTTCTTC. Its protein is CASSLVRGGAGEQFF.

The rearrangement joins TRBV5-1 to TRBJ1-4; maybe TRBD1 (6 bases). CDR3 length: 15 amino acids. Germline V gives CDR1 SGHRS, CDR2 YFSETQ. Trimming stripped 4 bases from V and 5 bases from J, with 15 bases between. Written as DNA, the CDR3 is TGCGCCAGCAGCATCCAGACAGGAGAGAATGAAAAACTGTTTTTT. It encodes CASSIQTGENEKLFF.

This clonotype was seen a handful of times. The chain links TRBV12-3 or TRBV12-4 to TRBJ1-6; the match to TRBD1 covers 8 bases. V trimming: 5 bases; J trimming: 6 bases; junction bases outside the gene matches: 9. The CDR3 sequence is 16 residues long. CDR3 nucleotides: TGTGCCAGCAGTACGCGACAGGGGCTGGGTAATTCACCCCTCCACTTT. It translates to CASSTRQGLGNSPLHF.